This T cell receptor (beta chain) was sequenced for a study of Ad26.COV2.S vaccination and SARS-CoV-2 variants. Treatment here: some 19 received Ad26.COV2.S at low or high dose, single or two shots; roughly five received placebo; per-sample allocation not given. Sampling occurred on day 63 after the first vaccine or placebo injection. Vaccination used an Ad26 vector expressing Wuhan-strain SARS-CoV-2 spike. TCRdb keeps only in-frame clones here, not all; method: immunoSEQ multiplex PCR. There are around 300,000 clones in the sample; roughly 90% occur only once, and approximately 5% lies in the top ten. The receptor was derived from a person aged 18-65 years who received the Ad26.COV2.S COVID-19 vaccine or a placebo. Material: peripheral blood, obtained in a trial of Ad26.COV2.S vaccine versus placebo.

The CDR3 bases are TGTGCCAGTAGTACGGACACTGGTACGCAGTATTTT. This codes for CASSTDTGTQYF. The chain joins TRBV19 to TRBJ2-3, with D maybe TRBD1 (5 bases). The germline CDR1 and CDR2 sequences are LNHDA and SQIVND (reference sequence). V dropped 4 bases and J dropped 8 bases, with 10 bases sitting between them. The CDR3 extends over 12 amino acids. Supplemented by reference TRBV19 and TRBJ2-3, the full variable domain reads DGGITQSPKYLFRKEGQNVTLSCEQNLNHDAMYWYRQDPGQGLRLIYYSQIVNDFQKGDIAEGYSVSREKKESFPLTVTSAQKNPTAFYLCASSTDTGTQYFGPGTRLTVL.